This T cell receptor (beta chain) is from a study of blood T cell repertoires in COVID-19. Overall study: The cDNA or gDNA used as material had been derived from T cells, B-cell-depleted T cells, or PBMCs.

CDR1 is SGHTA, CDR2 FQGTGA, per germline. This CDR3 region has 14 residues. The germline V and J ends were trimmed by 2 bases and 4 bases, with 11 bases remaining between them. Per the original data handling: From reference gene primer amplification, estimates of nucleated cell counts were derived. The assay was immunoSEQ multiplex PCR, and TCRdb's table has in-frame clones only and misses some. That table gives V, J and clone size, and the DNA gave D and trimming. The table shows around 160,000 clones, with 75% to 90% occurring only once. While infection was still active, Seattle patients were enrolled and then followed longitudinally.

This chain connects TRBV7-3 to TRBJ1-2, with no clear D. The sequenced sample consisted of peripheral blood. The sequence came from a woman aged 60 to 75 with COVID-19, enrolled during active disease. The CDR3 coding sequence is TGTGCCAGCAGCTTAGGCAGCGAGCCCTATGGCTACACCTTC. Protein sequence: CASSLGSEPYGYTF.